Sequencing of this TCR beta chain was carried out in a study of T cell repertoires in cytomegalovirus infection. Germline-derived CDR1 and CDR2 are SGHAT and FQNNGV. The CDR3 totals 16 residues. Trimming cost V 1 base and J 9 bases, with 19 bases left between them. This clonotype appeared a few times. No antigen is known for it. From the reads, TCRdb called clonotypes with MiXCR, one entry per CDR3 protein. The sample gives roughly 220,000 distinct CDR3 sequences, about 38% of which show up once; about 60% is in the top ten. V is TRBV11-2 and J is TRBJ2-1; TRBD1 might be the D (6 bases). This specimen consisted of CD8+ T cells from cultured PBMCs, obtained from culture after CMV antigen stimulation. This sequence originates from a human donor in good health (CMV status not recorded). Some clones in this sample may be carry-over from other donors' samples. CDR3 DNA sequence: TGTGCCAGCAGCTTAGTCCCCACAGGGCCCCGAGGTGAGCAGTTCTTC. Translating gives CASSLVPTGPRGEQFF.